This T cell receptor beta chain was retrieved from a study of T cells in Graves' hyperthyroidism and ophthalmopathy. Amplified TCR beta CDR3 regions derived from RNA transcripts. RT-PCR in the first round (using the HTBI primer set) targeted the TCR CDR3. TCRdb used MiXCR to reprocess the multiplex PCR reads, holding one entry per CDR3 protein. The sample carries some 370,000 distinct CDR3 sequences, about a sixth recorded once. The J segment lost 4 bases and the V segment lost 5 bases, leaving 9 bases of the junction unmatched. This CDR3 is 16 amino acids long. Sequenced material: blood. This receptor was identified in a woman aged 25-40 years with Graves' hyperthyroidism that later progressed to Graves' ophthalmopathy. The chain has TRBV12-3 or TRBV12-4 and TRBJ2-7, with 12 bases identical to TRBD2. The CDR3 sequence: CASSPALAGGDYEQYF. DNA of the CDR3: TGTGCCAGCAGTCCGGCACTAGCGGGAGGAGATTACGAGCAGTACTTC.